The next 11 T cell receptor beta chains were all read from a single sample in a study of persistence of HIV-infected CD4 T cells. These receptors are not linked to any known antigen. The immunoSEQ assay was version 4, run in survey mode. TCRdb's table, derived via immunoSEQ multiplex PCR, lists solely in-frame clones and lacks some. This sample carries tens of thousands of clones, about 80% of them seen once, and the ten largest clones take 12% to 15%. Overlapping HIV-1 Gag 15-mer peptides at approximately 0.96 ug per peptide per mL were used. CD40L/CD69 double-negative CD45RO-high memory CD4+ T cells were collected. The material sequenced was CD4+ T cells sorted from PBMCs after roughly 19-hour stimulation, taken from a patient who received antiretroviral therapy. The receptors were gathered from an adult man with HIV who was CMV-seropositive.

The sample holds one count of this clone. The chain has TRBV7-2 and TRBJ2-7; D is tentatively TRBD1 or TRBD2 (5 bases each). The CDR3 consists of 13 residues. Between the trimmed V and J ends, which lost 4 bases and 1 base, there was a span of 8 bases. Germline CDR1 reads SGHTA; CDR2 reads FQGNSA. This CDR3 reads CASSWGPSYEQYF. The CDR3 coding sequence is TGTGCCAGCAGCTGGGGACCTTCCTACGAGCAGTACTTC.

This chain uses TRBV11-3 with TRBJ2-1, with 7 bases fitting TRBD2. Germline-derived CDR1 and CDR2 are SGHNT and YENEEA. This CDR3 has 17 amino acids. V was pared by 1 base and J by 0 bases, with 6 bases of the junction left unmatched. The CDR3 DNA is TGTGCCAGCAGCTTAGCGGGCGGGAGCAACTCCTACAATGAGCAGTTCTTC. Amino acid sequence: CASSLAGGSNSYNEQFF.

This clone showed up just a few times. The chain joins TRBV6-5 to TRBJ2-1; 8 bases align to TRBD2. This CDR3 is built from 14 residues. The V and J ends lost 0 bases and 9 bases, in that order; junction bases with no gene match: 4. Germline assignment: CDR1 MNHEY and CDR2 SVGAGI. CDR3 in DNA: TGTGCCAGCAGTTACTCAGCGGGAGACAGTGAGCAGTTCTTC. Amino acids: CASSYSAGDSEQFF.

The V gene is TRBV5-1, the J gene TRBJ2-6, with D perhaps TRBD2 (6 bases). The CDR3 is made up of 16 amino acids. The germline V gene has CDR1 SGHRS and CDR2 YFSETQ. V lost 4 bases and J 0 bases, leaving 11 bases between the germline ends. DNA for the CDR3: TGCGCCAGCAGCATTGACGGGAGCTCTGGGGCCAACGTCCTGACTTTC. Protein product: CASSIDGSSGANVLTF.

The chain recombines TRBV18 with TRBJ1-2, with 7 nucleotides matching TRBD1. The germline CDR1 and CDR2 sequences are KGHSH and LQKENI. V was pared by 0 bases and J by 2 bases, with 3 bases of the junction left unmatched. This CDR3 is 15 amino acids long. The chain's CDR3 is CASSPPDRANYGYTF. The CDR3 region has the DNA TGTGCCAGCTCACCACCCGACAGGGCGAACTATGGCTACACCTTC.

The chain combines TRBV19 with TRBJ1-5; D unclear. Germline loops: CDR1 LNHDA, CDR2 SQIVND (reference sequence). The V end lost 1 base, the J end lost 11 bases, and 15 bases lay between the germline ends. The CDR3 extends over 14 amino acids. CDR3 in amino acids: CASSIGPTSRSQHF. The CDR3, as DNA: TGTGCCAGTAGTATAGGCCCCACCTCTAGGTCCCAGCATTTT.

This clone was detected only a few times. The chain combines TRBV12-3 or TRBV12-4 with TRBJ1-2; D might be TRBD1 (6 bases). The CDR3 runs 13 residues. Trimming removed 7 bases from V and 8 bases from J, with 17 bases in between. The CDR3 protein is CASTLIRGTGYTF. The CDR3 DNA sequence: TGTGCCAGCACCTTAATCAGGGGTACGGGCTACACCTTC.

CDR3 bases: TGTGCCAGCGGATCCGGGACTAGCGGGAGAGCCCACAATTACAATGAGCAGTTCTTC. This encodes CASGSGTSGRAHNYNEQFF. This chain connects TRBV7-2 to TRBJ2-1; 14 nucleotides line up with TRBD2. J gave up 4 bases and V 8 bases, and 16 bases lay outside the gene matches. Per germline, CDR1 SGHTA and CDR2 FQGNSA. This CDR3 spans 19 amino acids.

The chain employs TRBV3-1 (or the pseudogene TRBV3-2) and TRBJ1-6, with 8 nucleotides matching TRBD1. The J segment lost 7 bases and the V segment lost 5 bases, leaving 10 bases of the junction unmatched. The germline gives CDR1 LGHDT, CDR2 YNNKEL (reference sequence). The CDR3 is 16 residues long. The DNA for the CDR3 is TGTGCCAGCAGCTCCCGGACAGGGATCGGCAATTCACCCCTCCACTTT. This codes for CASSSRTGIGNSPLHF.

This clone has a handful of counts. The V call is TRBV2, the J call TRBJ1-2; D is possibly TRBD1 (5 bases). The germline V gene has CDR1 SNHLY and CDR2 FYNNEI. The CDR3 has 13 amino acids. The V gene lost 10 bases and the J gene lost 10 bases, with 22 bases spanning the gap. CDR3 amino acids: CATTMRQMFSYTF. CDR3 coding DNA: TGTGCCACAACCATGCGACAGATGTTCTCCTACACCTTC. The full variable domain, in which reference TRBV2 and TRBJ1-2 provide the parts outside the CDR3, is EPEVTQTPSHQVTQMGQEVILRCVPISNHLYFYWYRQILGQKVEFLVSFYNNEISEKSEIFDDQFSVERPDGSNFTLKIRSTKLEDSAMYFCATTMRQMFSYTFGSGTRLTVV.

This rearrangement joins TRBV15 to TRBJ2-2; no clear D gene. The germline V gene has CDR1 LNHNV and CDR2 YYDKDF (reference sequence). V lost 0 bases to trimming and J lost 0 bases, with 5 bases between them. The CDR3 is 15 residues long. This CDR3 reads CATSRDGANTGELFF. Written as DNA, the CDR3 is TGTGCCACCAGCAGAGATGGAGCGAACACCGGGGAGCTGTTTTTT. Using reference TRBV15 and TRBJ2-2 for the parts outside the CDR3, the full variable domain is DAMVIQNPRYQVTQFGKPVTLSCSQTLNHNVMYWYQQKSSQAPKLLFHYYDKDFNNEADTPDNFQSRRPNTSFCFLDIRSPGLGDTAMYLCATSRDGANTGELFFGEGSRLTVL.